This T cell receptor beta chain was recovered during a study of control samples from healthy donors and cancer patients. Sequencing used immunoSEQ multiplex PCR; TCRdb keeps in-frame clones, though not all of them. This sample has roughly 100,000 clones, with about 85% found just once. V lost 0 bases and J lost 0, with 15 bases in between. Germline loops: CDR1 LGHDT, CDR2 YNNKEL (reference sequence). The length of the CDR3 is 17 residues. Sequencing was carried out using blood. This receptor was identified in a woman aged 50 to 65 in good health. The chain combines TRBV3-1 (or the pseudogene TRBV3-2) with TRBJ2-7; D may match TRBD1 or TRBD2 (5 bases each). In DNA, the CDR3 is TGTGCCAGCAGCCAAGATAGAGGGACGACAAGCTCCTACGAGCAGTACTTC. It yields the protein CASSQDRGTTSSYEQYF.